The entry that follows covers one T cell receptor (beta chain) sequence. Its antigen is unidentified. Method: immunoSEQ multiplex PCR; TCRdb's copy keeps in-frame clones and lacks some. The table records about 73,000 clones, roughly 86% of them present only once. This sample stems from a study of OX40 agonist ivuxolimab in advanced cancers. Overall study context: Each dose-escalation patient presented with hepatocellular carcinoma, melanoma, renal cell or head and neck cancer. Study-wide results and limits: Expanded clones were, on average, more numerous in CD8+ T cells than in CD4+. Low clonal expansion, among the lowest seen, marked partial responders at 0.1-3.0 mg/kg. With doses of 0.1 to 3.0 mg/kg, CD4+ and CD8+ blood T cells had undergone clonal expansion by week 6.

This receptor was obtained from an adult with an advanced solid tumor such as melanoma, head and neck, liver or kidney cancer. This specimen consisted of CD4+ or CD8+ T cells sorted from blood, obtained in a trial of the OX40 agonist ivuxolimab.

CDR3 DNA sequence: TGTGCCATCAGTGCTCGGGGGGTCTACAATGAGCAGTTCTTC. It is translated as CAISARGVYNEQFF. V and J are TRBV10-3 and TRBJ2-1, with TRBD2 matching over 7 bases. Germline CDR1 and CDR2: ENHRY and SYGVKD. Trimming cost V 4 bases and J 3 bases; bases outside gene matches: 3. The CDR3 has 14 amino acids.